This T cell receptor (beta chain) is drawn from a study of T cell responses to AZD1222 COVID-19 vaccine. CDR3 size: 13 residues. The germline V gene has CDR1 LGHDT and CDR2 YNNKEL (reference sequence). J gave up 6 bases and V 5 bases, and 6 bases lay outside the gene matches. TCRdb's table, derived via immunoSEQ multiplex PCR, lists solely in-frame clones and lacks some. The data contain 90,000 to 150,000 clones, more than 85% of them singletons. The input for sequencing was peripheral blood, taken on day 0 of AZD1222 vaccination. This receptor was taken from an adult in good health. The chain carries TRBV3-1 (or the pseudogene TRBV3-2) and TRBJ1-1, with 7 nucleotides matching TRBD1. For the CDR3, the DNA is TGTGCCAGCAGCATACGACAGGGCGCTGAAGCTTTCTTT. This codes for CASSIRQGAEAFF.